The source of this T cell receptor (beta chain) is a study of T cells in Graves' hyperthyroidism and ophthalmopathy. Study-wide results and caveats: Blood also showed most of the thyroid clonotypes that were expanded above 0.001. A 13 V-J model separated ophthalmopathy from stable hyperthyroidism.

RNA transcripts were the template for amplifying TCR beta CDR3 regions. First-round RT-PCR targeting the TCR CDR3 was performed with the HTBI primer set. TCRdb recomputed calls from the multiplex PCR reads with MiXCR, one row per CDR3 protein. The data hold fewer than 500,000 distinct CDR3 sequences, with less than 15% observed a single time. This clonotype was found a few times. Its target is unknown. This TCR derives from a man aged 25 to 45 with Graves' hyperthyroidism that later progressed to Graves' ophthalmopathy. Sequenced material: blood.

The CDR3 DNA follows: TGCGCCAGCAGCTGGGGGGGACAGGACAGCTCCTACGAGCAGTACTTC. Translation: CASSWGGQDSSYEQYF. The chain carries TRBV5-1 and TRBJ2-7; tentatively, D is TRBD1 (8 bases). V lost 3 bases and J lost 0, with 16 bases in between. The length of the CDR3 is 16 residues. The germline CDR1 and CDR2 sequences are SGHRS and YFSETQ.